Here is one T cell receptor beta chain with its context. The antigen remains unidentified. The CDR3 is 14 residues long. Trimming pared 4 bases from V and 8 bases from J, leaving 18 bases between. Germline V gives CDR1 SGHRS, CDR2 YFSETQ. This sample was included in a study of cytomegalovirus exposure and HLA in healthy donors. Study-wide results and limits: Researchers had no immune exposure information except CMV serostatus available. With later analysis, a missense DCLRE1C variant became linked to TCR beta V- and J-gene trimming. Earlier analysis looked at TCR beta V segments, and most were productive about 90% or about 30% of the time. Later work found most CMV-associated TCR beta chains apparently HLA-restricted.

PCR primers comprised 60 Vbeta and 13 Jbeta primers. The repertoire was sequenced with immunoSEQ multiplex PCR; TCRdb's copy has only in-frame clones and lacks some. The sample carries over 150,000 clones, more than 70% recorded once. This TCR was recovered from a male donor in good health and CMV-seronegative. Sequencing was performed on PBMCs. V usage is TRBV5-1 and J usage is TRBJ1-2, with a tentative D call TRBD1 (6 bases). CDR3: CASSPDRGGRGYTF. The CDR3 DNA follows: TGCGCCAGCAGCCCCGACCGGGGGGGCCGGGGCTACACCTTC.